What follows are 24 T cell receptor beta chains derived from one specimen sequenced in a study of T cell responses to AZD1222 COVID-19 vaccine. The protocol was immunoSEQ multiplex PCR, while the TCRdb copy is restricted to in-frame clones and leaves out a portion. The sample carries roughly 160,000 clones, approximately 88% recorded once. The sequenced sample was peripheral blood, obtained 28 days after the second AZD1222 dose. The receptors were gathered from an adult who received the AZD1222 COVID-19 vaccine.

J is TRBJ2-3 and V is TRBV5-4; D is unclear. This CDR3 spans 17 amino acids. Trimming left V 4 bases short and J 0 bases short, with 18 bases between. Per germline, CDR1 SGHNT and CDR2 YYREEE (reference sequence). As DNA, the CDR3 is TGTGCCAGCAGCCACAATCGTCCGGGCCATAGCACAGATACGCAGTATTTT. Translated: CASSHNRPGHSTDTQYF. Filled out from reference TRBV5-4 and TRBJ2-3, the complete variable domain reads ETGVTQSPTHLIKTRGQQVTLRCSSQSGHNTVSWYQQALGQGPQFIFQYYREEENGRGNFPPRFSGLQFPNYSSELNVNALELDDSALYLCASSHNRPGHSTDTQYFGPGTRLTVL.

This rearrangement joins TRBV5-1 to TRBJ2-1; 12 nucleotides line up with TRBD1. V shed 4 bases and J 2 bases; nucleotides not matched to a gene: 13. The length of the CDR3 is 19 residues. Germline CDR1 and CDR2: SGHRS and YFSETQ. CDR3 loop: CASSLGTGGQRSPYNEQFF. The DNA for the CDR3 is TGCGCCAGCAGCCTGGGGACAGGGGGCCAGCGGAGTCCCTACAATGAGCAGTTCTTC. Full variable domain (outside the CDR3, taken from reference TRBV5-1 and TRBJ2-1): KAGVTQTPRYLIKTRGQQVTLSCSPISGHRSVSWYQQTPGQGLQFLFEYFSETQRNKGNFPGRFSGRQFSNSRSEMNVSTLELGDSALYLCASSLGTGGQRSPYNEQFFGPGTRLTVL.

This clone was seen a few times. The chain joins TRBV7-2 to TRBJ2-3; D unclear. V shed 5 bases and J shed 8 bases, with 20 bases lying between them. The CDR3 has 15 residues. CDR1 is SGHTA, CDR2 FQGNSA, per germline. CDR3 loop: CASSVRRGLDGTQYF. For the CDR3, the DNA is TGTGCCAGCAGCGTAAGACGAGGCCTAGATGGTACGCAGTATTTT.

The rearrangement uses TRBV12-5 and TRBJ2-1, with D possibly being TRBD2 (6 bases). There are 14 residues in the CDR3. Per the germline V gene, CDR1 is LGHNT and CDR2 is FRNRAP. Trimming pared 2 bases from V and 2 bases from J, leaving 7 bases between. For the CDR3, the DNA is TGTGCTAGTGGTTTGCCGGGAGCCTACAATGAGCAGTTCTTC. This gives the protein CASGLPGAYNEQFF.

V gene TRBV5-6 combines with J gene TRBJ1-2; D is ambiguous. This CDR3 has 13 amino acids. Germline V gene lookup returns CDR1 SGHDT and CDR2 YYEEEE. With 4 bases removed from V and 2 bases from J, the gap between germline ends came to 9 bases. The CDR3 protein is CASSPRVNYGYTF. The CDR3 nucleotides are TGTGCCAGCAGCCCTCGGGTCAACTATGGCTACACCTTC.

In DNA, the CDR3 is TGTGCCAGCAGTATGACAGGGGGTGGCTACACCTTC. Residues: CASSMTGGGYTF. The chain recombines TRBV7-9 with TRBJ1-2; the match to TRBD1 covers 9 bases. The CDR3 consists of 12 residues. Germline trimming cut 6 bases from V and 7 bases from J; bases unmatched to any gene: 3. In germline, CDR1 is SEHNR, CDR2 FQNEAQ (reference sequence).

V usage is TRBV7-9 and J usage is TRBJ1-1; D remains ambiguous. Germline V gene data show CDR1 as SEHNR and CDR2 as FQNEAQ (reference sequence). This CDR3 is built from 16 residues. V was shortened by 7 bases and J by 0 bases, with 18 bases between the two germline ends. DNA for the CDR3: TGTGCCAGCAATTCAAGGGTAGATGGGATGAACACTGAAGCTTTCTTT. This codes for CASNSRVDGMNTEAFF.

This rearrangement joins TRBV5-4 to TRBJ1-1; TRBD1 aligns across 9 bases. CDR3 length equals 15 residues. The junction had 13 bases not matched to a gene; V was cut back by 9 bases and J by 4 bases. Germline V gene sequence: CDR1 SGHNT, CDR2 YYREEE (reference sequence). The CDR3 sequence is CATGGLQGAPTEAFF. CDR3 in DNA: TGTGCCACCGGAGGACTACAGGGGGCGCCCACTGAAGCTTTCTTT.

This chain's CDR3 is CASSLGWGGSGNTIYF. The CDR3 bases are TGTGCCAGCAGTTTAGGTTGGGGAGGCTCTGGAAACACCATATATTTT. This sequence joins TRBV27 and TRBJ1-3, with D uncertain. The CDR3 contains 16 residues. V dropped 2 bases and J dropped 0 bases, with 11 bases sitting between them. Germline assignment: CDR1 MNHEY and CDR2 SMNVEV (reference sequence).

The chain is built from TRBV9 and TRBJ1-2, with D perhaps matching TRBD1 (5 bases). The CDR3 spans 14 residues. Trimming cost V 4 bases and J 8 bases, with 18 bases left between them. The germline V gene has CDR1 SGDLS and CDR2 YYNGEE. CDR3 bases: TGTGCCAGCAGCCCCTCCGGTTGGGGGAGCGGCTACACCTTC. Its translation: CASSPSGWGSGYTF.

This clone came up once. This chain connects TRBV5-6 to TRBJ1-5; no definite D call. The V end lost 1 base, the J end lost 5 bases, and 22 bases lay between the germline ends. The CDR3 has 18 residues. Germline values: CDR1 SGHDT, CDR2 YYEEEE. CDR3 DNA: TGTGCCAGCAGCTTGAATTCGGCGTACAGCCTAGATCATCAGCCCCAGCATTTT. Its protein product is CASSLNSAYSLDHQPQHF.

The chain has TRBV7-9 and TRBJ1-1; D possibly corresponds to TRBD1 (6 bases). In germline, CDR1 is SEHNR, CDR2 FQNEAQ (reference sequence). The CDR3 has 15 amino acids. Trimming cost V 2 bases and J 4 bases, with 14 bases left between them. The CDR3 DNA is TGTGCCAGCAGCTTACCGGGCGGAGGGGGCACTGAAGCTTTCTTT. It translates to CASSLPGGGGTEAFF. The variable domain in full, with the rest retrieved from reference TRBV7-9 and TRBJ1-1, is DTGVSQNPRHKITKRGQNVTFRCDPISEHNRLYWYRQTLGQGPEFLTYFQNEAQLEKSRLLSDRFSAERPKGSFSTLEIQRTEQGDSAMYLCASSLPGGGGTEAFFGQGTRLTVV.

The chain joins TRBV7-6 to TRBJ2-2; D is undetermined. V was clipped by 1 base and J by 7 bases, with 7 bases between them. This CDR3 is 13 amino acids long. Germline assignment: CDR1 SGHVS and CDR2 FNYEAQ. Here the CDR3 DNA reads TGTGCCAGCAGCTTAGAGGTCTTCGGGGAGCTGTTTTTT. It encodes CASSLEVFGELFF.

V is TRBV5-5 and J is TRBJ1-5, with no clear D. Trimming shortened V by 0 bases and J by 0 bases, and 4 bases separated the two germline ends. Germline CDR1 SGHKS, CDR2 YYEKEE (reference sequence). CDR3 length: 14 residues. CDR3 in DNA: TGTGCCAGCAGCTTGGCTGGTAGCAATCAGCCCCAGCATTTT. Its protein product is CASSLAGSNQPQHF.

The V call is TRBV30, the J call TRBJ2-5; perhaps TRBD1 as D (6 bases). V was clipped by 0 bases and J by 0 bases, with 17 bases between them. CDR1 is GTSNPN and CDR2 is SVGIG in the germline V gene (reference sequence). CDR3 length: 17 residues. The CDR3 nucleotides are TGTGCCTGGAGTGTACTCCCCCCAGGGGATTACCAAGAGACCCAGTACTTC. Encoded protein: CAWSVLPPGDYQETQYF.

The chain links TRBV6-6 to TRBJ2-7; 11 bases align to TRBD2. The CDR3 has 16 residues. Germline values: CDR1 MNHNY, CDR2 SVGAGI (reference sequence). V shed 6 bases, J shed 0 bases, and the junction held 7 bases outside the gene matches. CDR3 sequence: CASSLLAGVTSYEQYF. CDR3 coding DNA: TGTGCCAGCAGCCTACTAGCGGGGGTTACCTCCTACGAGCAGTACTTC.

The V call is TRBV7-6, the J call TRBJ2-7, with D possibly matching TRBD2 (5 bases). Trimming removed 5 bases from V and 9 bases from J, with 11 bases in between. This CDR3 is 11 amino acids long. Germline CDR1 and CDR2: SGHVS and FNYEAQ. CDR3 nucleotide sequence: TGTGCCAGCAGCCTACTTGAGGGGCAGTACTTC. Amino acid sequence: CASSLLEGQYF.

The CDR3 bases are TGCGCCAGCAGCTTGGGACAGGGAGGCTCCTACGAGCAGTACTTC. This codes for CASSLGQGGSYEQYF. The chain joins TRBV5-1 to TRBJ2-7; the D gene is possibly TRBD1 (7 bases). Per germline, CDR1 SGHRS and CDR2 YFSETQ. The CDR3 is 15 residues long. Trimming took off 0 bases at V and 0 bases at J, with 10 bases between the two ends. Full variable domain (remainder filled in from reference TRBV5-1 and TRBJ2-7): KAGVTQTPRYLIKTRGQQVTLSCSPISGHRSVSWYQQTPGQGLQFLFEYFSETQRNKGNFPGRFSGRQFSNSRSEMNVSTLELGDSALYLCASSLGQGGSYEQYFGPGTRLTVT.

This clone was recorded only once. The chain employs TRBV7-2 and TRBJ1-5, with 10 bases aligning to TRBD1. Germline V CDR1 and CDR2: SGHTA, FQGNSA. Trimming cost V 1 base and J 1 base; bases outside gene matches: 1. The CDR3 contains 16 residues. The CDR3 DNA sequence: TGTGCCAGCAGCTTAGTGGACAGGGGGAGCAATCAGCCCCAGCATTTT. Translated, it gives CASSLVDRGSNQPQHF.

This clone was seen only once. The gene calls are TRBV12-3 or TRBV12-4 and TRBJ1-2, with no clear D. The CDR3 has 13 residues. Trimming removed 8 bases at V and 4 bases at J, with 14 bases between. The CDR3 here is CASSPSGFYGYTF. DNA of the CDR3: TGTGCCAGCTCACCGTCCGGGTTCTATGGCTACACCTTC.

The V gene is TRBV10-3, the J gene TRBJ2-2; D unresolved. CDR3 length equals 12 residues. Trimming pared 10 bases from V and 2 bases from J, leaving 8 bases between. Germline V CDR1 and CDR2: ENHRY, SYGVKD. CDR3 loop: CATSKNTGELFF. The CDR3 DNA follows: TGTGCCACCTCAAAAAACACCGGGGAGCTGTTTTTT.

The gene calls are TRBV20-1 and TRBJ1-1; D is unresolved. The germline CDR1 and CDR2 sequences are DFQATT and SNEGSKA (reference sequence). This CDR3 is 11 amino acids long. The V end was cut by 6 bases, the J end by 4 bases, with 9 bases between. CDR3 sequence reads: CSAEKSTEAFF. The DNA for the CDR3 is TGCAGTGCCGAGAAGAGCACTGAAGCTTTCTTT.

This clone was counted between two and nine times. The DNA of the CDR3 is TGTGCCAGCAGTAGGGCACCCGCAACTAATGAAAAACTGTTTTTT. It translates to CASSRAPATNEKLFF. The genes are TRBV2 and TRBJ1-4, with D unclear. The CDR3 runs 15 residues. The germline CDR1 and CDR2 sequences are SNHLY and FYNNEI. The V and J ends lost 5 bases and 0 bases respectively, with 10 bases between them.

The J gene is TRBJ2-7, the V gene TRBV27, with TRBD2 matching 10 bases. Germline CDR1 and CDR2: MNHEY and SMNVEV (reference sequence). This CDR3 comprises 13 residues. The V gene end was trimmed by 6 bases and the J gene end by 3 bases; junction bases not matched to a gene: 2. The DNA for the CDR3 is TGTGCCAGCAGGAAGCGGGGGGGCTACGAGCAGTACTTC. It encodes CASRKRGGYEQYF.